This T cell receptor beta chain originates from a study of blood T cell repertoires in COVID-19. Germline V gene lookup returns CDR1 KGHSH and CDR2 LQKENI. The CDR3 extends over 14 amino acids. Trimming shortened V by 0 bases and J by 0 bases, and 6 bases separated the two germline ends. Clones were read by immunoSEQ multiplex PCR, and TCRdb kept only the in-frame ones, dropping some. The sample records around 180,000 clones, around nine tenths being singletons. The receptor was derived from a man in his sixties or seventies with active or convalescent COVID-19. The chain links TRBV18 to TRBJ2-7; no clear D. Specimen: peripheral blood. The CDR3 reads CASSPPSHSYEQYF. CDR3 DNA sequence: TGTGCCAGCTCACCACCCTCACACTCCTACGAGCAGTACTTC.